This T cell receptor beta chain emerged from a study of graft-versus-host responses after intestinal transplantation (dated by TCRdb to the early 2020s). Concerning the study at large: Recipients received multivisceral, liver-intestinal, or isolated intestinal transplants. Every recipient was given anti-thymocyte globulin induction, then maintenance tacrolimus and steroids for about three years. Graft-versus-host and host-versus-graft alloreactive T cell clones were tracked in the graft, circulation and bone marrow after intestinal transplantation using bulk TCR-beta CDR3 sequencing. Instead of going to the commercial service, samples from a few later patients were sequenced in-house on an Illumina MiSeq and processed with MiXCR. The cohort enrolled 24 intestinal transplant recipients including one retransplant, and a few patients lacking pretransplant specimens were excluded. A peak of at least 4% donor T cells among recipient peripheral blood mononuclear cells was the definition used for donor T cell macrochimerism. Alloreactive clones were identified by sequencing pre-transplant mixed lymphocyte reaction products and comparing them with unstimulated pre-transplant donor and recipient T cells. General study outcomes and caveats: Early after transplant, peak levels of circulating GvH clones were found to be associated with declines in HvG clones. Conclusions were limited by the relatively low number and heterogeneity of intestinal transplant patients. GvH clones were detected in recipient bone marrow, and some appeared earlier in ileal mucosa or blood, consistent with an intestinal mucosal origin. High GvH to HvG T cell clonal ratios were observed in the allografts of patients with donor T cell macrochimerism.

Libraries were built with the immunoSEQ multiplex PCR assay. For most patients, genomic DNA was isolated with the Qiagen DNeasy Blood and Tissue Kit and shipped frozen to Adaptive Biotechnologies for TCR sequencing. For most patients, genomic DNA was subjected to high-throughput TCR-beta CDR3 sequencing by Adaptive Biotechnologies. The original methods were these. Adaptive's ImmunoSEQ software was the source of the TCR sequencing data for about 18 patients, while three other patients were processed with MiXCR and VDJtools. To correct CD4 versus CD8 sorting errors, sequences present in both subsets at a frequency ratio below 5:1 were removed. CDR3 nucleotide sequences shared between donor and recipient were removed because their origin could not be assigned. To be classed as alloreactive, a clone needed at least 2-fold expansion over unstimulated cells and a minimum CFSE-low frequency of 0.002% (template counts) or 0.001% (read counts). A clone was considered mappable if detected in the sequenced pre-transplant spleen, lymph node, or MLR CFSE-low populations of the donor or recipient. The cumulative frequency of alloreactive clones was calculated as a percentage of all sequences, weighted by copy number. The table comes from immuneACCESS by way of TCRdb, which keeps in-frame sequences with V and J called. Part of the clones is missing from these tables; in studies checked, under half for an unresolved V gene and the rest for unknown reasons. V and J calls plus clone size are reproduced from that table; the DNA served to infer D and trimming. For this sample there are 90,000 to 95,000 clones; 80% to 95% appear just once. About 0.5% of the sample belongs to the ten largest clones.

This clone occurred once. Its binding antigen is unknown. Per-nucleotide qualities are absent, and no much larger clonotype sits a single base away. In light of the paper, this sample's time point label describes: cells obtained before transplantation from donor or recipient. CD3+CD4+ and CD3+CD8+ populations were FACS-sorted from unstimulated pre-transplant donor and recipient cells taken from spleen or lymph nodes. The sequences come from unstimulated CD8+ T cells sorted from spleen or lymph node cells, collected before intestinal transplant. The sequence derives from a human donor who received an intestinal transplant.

The nucleotide sequence is given as TGTGCCAGCAGTTTGACAGCTACCGGGGAGCTGTTTTTT. This codes for CASSLTATGELFF. Here the chain combines TRBV27 and TRBJ2-2; a weak D assignment points to TRBD1 (5 bases agree). A distance of 7 bases separates the germline ends of V and J, which lose 3 bases and 5 bases respectively. From a lookup of the germline V gene (reference sequence), CDR1 and CDR2 are MNHEY and SMNVEV. From its cysteine to its phenylalanine, the CDR3 spans 13 amino acids. The only DNA kept is the CDR3, 39 bases in frame from the first base.